This T cell receptor (beta chain) originates from a study of graft-versus-host responses after intestinal transplantation. On the study more broadly: Anti-thymocyte globulin was used for induction in all recipients, who then took tacrolimus and steroids for roughly 3 years.

Method: immunoSEQ multiplex PCR; TCRdb's copy keeps in-frame clones and lacks some. The data hold tens of thousands of clones, with about 94% observed a single time. Notes on the study in general: Analysis identified GvH clones in recipient marrow, with some appearing first in ileum or blood.

Note on this clone: Its antigen is unknown.

V lost 1 base and J lost 3, with 26 bases in between. This CDR3 has 20 residues. Germline loops: CDR1 MNHEY, CDR2 SMNVEV (reference sequence). This receptor was obtained from a human donor who was the organ donor for an intestinal transplant. The V gene is TRBV27, the J gene TRBJ2-3; perhaps TRBD2 as D (6 bases). Material: unstimulated CD4+ T cells sorted from spleen or lymph node cells, obtained before transplant. In DNA form, the CDR3 reads TGTGCCAGCAGTTTATTTTCGGGTTGGCCACGGAGGGTAGATACAGATACGCAGTATTTT. It codes for CASSLFSGWPRRVDTDTQYF.